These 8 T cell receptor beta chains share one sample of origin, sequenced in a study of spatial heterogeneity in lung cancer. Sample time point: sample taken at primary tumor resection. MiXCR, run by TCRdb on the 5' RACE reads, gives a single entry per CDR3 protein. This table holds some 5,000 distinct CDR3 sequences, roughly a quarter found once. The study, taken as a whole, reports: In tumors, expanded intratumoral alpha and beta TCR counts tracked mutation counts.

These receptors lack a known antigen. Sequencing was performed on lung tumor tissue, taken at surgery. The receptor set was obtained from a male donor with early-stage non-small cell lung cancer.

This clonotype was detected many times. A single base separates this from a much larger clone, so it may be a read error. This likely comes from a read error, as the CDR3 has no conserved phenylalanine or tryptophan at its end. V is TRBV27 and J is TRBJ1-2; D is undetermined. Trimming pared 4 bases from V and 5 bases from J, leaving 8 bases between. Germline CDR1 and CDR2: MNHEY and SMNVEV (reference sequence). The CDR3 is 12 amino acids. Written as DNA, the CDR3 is TGTGCCAGCAGTTCGGACTTATATGGCTACACCCTC. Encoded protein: CASSSDLYGYTL.

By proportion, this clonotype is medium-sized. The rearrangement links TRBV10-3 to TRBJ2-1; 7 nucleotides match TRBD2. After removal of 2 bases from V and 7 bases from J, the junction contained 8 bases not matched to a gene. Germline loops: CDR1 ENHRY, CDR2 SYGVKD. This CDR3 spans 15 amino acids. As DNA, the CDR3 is TGTGCCATCAGTGAGGAAGTAGGGGAGGGAAATGAGCAGTTCTTC. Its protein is CAISEEVGEGNEQFF.

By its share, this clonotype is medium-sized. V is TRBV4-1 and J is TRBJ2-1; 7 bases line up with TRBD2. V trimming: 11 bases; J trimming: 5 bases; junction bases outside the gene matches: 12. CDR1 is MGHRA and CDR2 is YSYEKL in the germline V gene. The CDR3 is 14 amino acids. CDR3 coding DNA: TGCGCCTCCACCGGCCGCGGGAGTAACAATGAGCAGTTCTTC. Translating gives CASTGRGSNNEQFF.

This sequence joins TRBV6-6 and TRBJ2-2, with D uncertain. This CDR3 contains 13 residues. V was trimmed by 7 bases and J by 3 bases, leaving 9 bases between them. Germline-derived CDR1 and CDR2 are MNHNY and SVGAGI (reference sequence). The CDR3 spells CASIKDHTGELFF. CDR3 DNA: TGTGCCAGCATTAAGGACCACACCGGGGAGCTGTTTTTT.

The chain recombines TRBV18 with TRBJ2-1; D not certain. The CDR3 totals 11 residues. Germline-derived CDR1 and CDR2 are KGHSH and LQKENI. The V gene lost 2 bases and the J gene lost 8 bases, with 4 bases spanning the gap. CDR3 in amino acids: CASSPGDEQFF. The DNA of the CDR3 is TGTGCCAGCTCACCAGGGGATGAGCAGTTCTTC.

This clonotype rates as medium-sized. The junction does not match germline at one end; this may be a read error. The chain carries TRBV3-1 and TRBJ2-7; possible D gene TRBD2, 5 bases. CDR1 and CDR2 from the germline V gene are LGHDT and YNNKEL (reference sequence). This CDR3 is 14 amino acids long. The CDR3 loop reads CASSQDLVVPPGDF. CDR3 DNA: TGTGCCAGCAGCCAAGATCTGGTGGTACCCCCCGGGGACTTC.

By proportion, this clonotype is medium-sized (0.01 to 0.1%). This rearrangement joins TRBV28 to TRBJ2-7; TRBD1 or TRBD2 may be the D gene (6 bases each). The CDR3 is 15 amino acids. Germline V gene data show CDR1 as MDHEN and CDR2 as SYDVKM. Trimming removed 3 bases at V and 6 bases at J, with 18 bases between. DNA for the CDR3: TGTGCCAGCAGTTTCGGGGGCAGTTTAGCTGGCGAGCAGTACTTC. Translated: CASSFGGSLAGEQYF. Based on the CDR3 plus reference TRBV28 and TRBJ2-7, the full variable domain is DVKVTQSSRYLVKRTGEKVFLECVQDMDHENMFWYRQDPGLGLRLIYFSYDVKMKEKGDIPEGYSVSREKKERFSLILESASTNQTSMYLCASSFGGSLAGEQYFGPGTRLTVT.

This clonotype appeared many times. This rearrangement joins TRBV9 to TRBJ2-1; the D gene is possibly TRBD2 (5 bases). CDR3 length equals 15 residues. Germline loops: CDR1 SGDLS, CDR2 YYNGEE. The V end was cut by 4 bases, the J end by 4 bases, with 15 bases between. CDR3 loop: CASSPQESGYNEQFF. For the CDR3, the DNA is TGTGCCAGCAGCCCGCAAGAGTCGGGGTACAATGAGCAGTTCTTC. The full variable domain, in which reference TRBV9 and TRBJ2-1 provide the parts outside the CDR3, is DSGVTQTPKHLITATGQRVTLRCSPRSGDLSVYWYQQSLDQGLQFLIQYYNGEERAKGNILERFSAQQFPDLHSELNLSSLELGDSALYFCASSPQESGYNEQFFGPGTRLTVL.